The present entry profiles one TCR beta chain with its context. The target of this receptor is not known. Base-call qualities are not available, and no considerably larger clone is one nucleotide away. For TCR beta library preparation, roughly 1.8 micrograms of genomic DNA was extracted from cryopreserved PBMCs. Longitudinal blood samples from CLL patients on ibrutinib monotherapy underwent high-throughput TCR beta sequencing. The patients were enrolled in a single-center, open-label phase 2 trial of ibrutinib monotherapy. This specimen comes from a study of cytotoxic CD8 clonotypes in ibrutinib-treated CLL (dated by TCRdb to the early 2020s). With respect to the entire study: The cohort was composed of ten to eleven relapsed/refractory and approximately 14 treatment-naive patients; IGHV unmutated status was identified in about 17 patients. On average, each sample had a few hundred thousand productive templates and about 89,000 productive rearrangements. Response samples were obtained after a median of approximately twelve months of treatment, with a range of roughly 6 to 40 months. Of the 85 to 90 participants in the trial, roughly 26 had longitudinal samples available. Responses were partial in approximately 24 patients and complete in 2; after median around 68 months follow-up, 14 stayed in remission and approximately 12 progressed. Cryopreserved peripheral blood mononuclear cells were collected at three points: before therapy, at response, and at either sustained remission or disease progression.

What the research found in general, with its limitations: At baseline, clonality was higher than in age-matched healthy donors and showed a strong correlation with circulating CD8+ T-cell counts. Public clonotypes were rare and either contracted or stayed stable during treatment, and the rise in clonality at ibrutinib response reflected the expansion of private clonotypes. Sampling times were not matched between sustained-remission and progressing patients, and lymph node repertoires were not studied. Clonality increased at ibrutinib response, stayed stable in sustained remission, and fell back toward baseline at progression.

Each clonotype received, on average, approximately 9.9x coverage in deep resolution sequencing performed on a MiSeq, where the target depth lay between 1 in 1 million and 1 in 200,000 T cells. The immunoSEQ hsTCRB Kit was used to generate TCR beta libraries. Per the authors' processing: The data were analyzed with ImmunoSEQ Analyzer and ImmunoSEQ Data Assistant, and V, D and J gene assignments followed IMGT definitions. Clonality, with values ranging from 0 to 1, was calculated as one minus the normalized Shannon entropy of productive rearrangement frequencies. Only overrepresented clonotypes making up at least 0.05% of each patient's repertoire were included in the public clonotype analysis. Thirteen repertoires from age-matched healthy donors, obtained from immuneACCESS, served as clonality controls. TCRdb re-hosts the immuneACCESS table, in-frame sequences only. Its copies lack some clones; in the studies checked, an unresolved V gene accounts for under half of them, and the cause for the rest is not known. Clone size and the V and J calls come from that table; the DNA yielded D and trimming. The sample table holds 15,000 to 20,000 clones, of which approximately 71% were seen once. Jointly, the top ten make up 18% of the sample.

Based on the germline V gene, the CDR1 and CDR2 sequences are KGHSH and LQKENI. V is pared back by 6 bases and J by 2 bases, with 4 bases lying between the germline termini. The CDR3 contains 11 residues, cysteine and phenylalanine counted. Only the CDR3 region is kept as DNA, spanning 33 bases read in frame from base 1. Recombination joined TRBV18 with TRBJ2-5; the D gene is not confidently resolved. Sample: PBMCs, taken before ibrutinib treatment. The TCR comes from a human donor with chronic lymphocytic leukemia. The CDR3: CASSFQETQYF. The base sequence is TGTGCCAGCTCTTTTCAAGAGACCCAGTACTTC.